These 5 T cell receptor beta chains came from one sample sequenced in a study of Graves' ophthalmopathy and Graves' hyperthyroidism. Amplifying from RNA transcripts, the study obtained TCR beta CDR3 regions. The library came from an HTBI-primed first-round RT-PCR and a second-round multiplex PCR. MiXCR, run by TCRdb on the multiplex PCR reads, gives a single entry per CDR3 protein. The sample shows 350,000 to 400,000 distinct CDR3 sequences, approximately 15% of them seen only once. The sequenced sample consisted of peripheral blood. The receptors were gathered from a woman aged 18-29 years with stable Graves' hyperthyroidism.

This clonotype was counted at least ten times. This sequence joins TRBV6-1 and TRBJ2-5, with 7 bases that match TRBD1. CDR1 and CDR2 (germline): MNHNS, SASEGT. After removal of 2 bases from V and 3 bases from J, the junction contained 6 bases not matched to a gene. This CDR3 is built from 15 residues. CDR3: CASSESGRGKETQYF. DNA of the CDR3: TGTGCCAGCAGTGAAAGTGGCAGGGGGAAAGAGACCCAGTACTTC.

In its sample, this clonotype was seen many times. The chain combines TRBV6-2 or TRBV6-3 with TRBJ2-2, with D unclear. There are 13 residues in the CDR3. V was trimmed by 4 bases and J by 6 bases, leaving 9 bases between them. Germline V gene data show CDR1 as MNHEY and CDR2 as SVGEGT. CDR3 sequence: CASSSARPGELFF. CDR3 sequence (DNA): TGTGCCAGCAGTTCCGCCCGTCCCGGGGAGCTGTTTTTT.

Ten or more counts support this clonotype. This chain connects TRBV11-3 to TRBJ2-7; the D is unclear. The germline V gene has CDR1 SGHNT and CDR2 YENEEA. This CDR3 contains 15 residues. The ends were cut back, 5 bases at V and 3 bases at J, with 17 bases in the middle. The CDR3 reads CASSASRPFSYEQYF. The CDR3 bases are TGTGCCAGCAGCGCGTCAAGGCCGTTTAGCTACGAGCAGTACTTC.

This clonotype was counted ten times or more. The chain combines TRBV12-5 with TRBJ1-2; 8 nucleotides line up with TRBD1. The CDR3 runs to 12 residues. Looked up from germline, CDR1 is LGHNT and CDR2 is FRNRAP. V lost 7 bases to trimming and J lost 6 bases; unmatched junction nucleotides: 4. This chain's CDR3 is CASASDRDGYTF. The CDR3 coding sequence is TGTGCTAGTGCTTCGGACAGGGATGGCTACACCTTC.

This clonotype was detected ten times or more. V is TRBV7-8 and J is TRBJ1-2, with a tentative D call TRBD1 (5 bases). The CDR3 length is 14 residues. CDR1 is SGHVS, CDR2 FQNEAQ, per germline. The germline V and J ends were trimmed by 3 bases and 4 bases, with 12 bases remaining between them. The CDR3 region is CASSLLVGGYGYTF. CDR3 in DNA: TGTGCCAGCAGCTTGTTGGTTGGGGGCTATGGCTACACCTTC. Variable domain in full (rest from reference TRBV7-8 and TRBJ1-2): GAGVSQSPRYKVAKRGQDVALRCDPISGHVSLFWYQQALGQGPEFLTYFQNEAQLDKSGLPSDRFFAERPEGSVSTLKIQRTQQEDSAVYLCASSLLVGGYGYTFGSGTRLTVV.